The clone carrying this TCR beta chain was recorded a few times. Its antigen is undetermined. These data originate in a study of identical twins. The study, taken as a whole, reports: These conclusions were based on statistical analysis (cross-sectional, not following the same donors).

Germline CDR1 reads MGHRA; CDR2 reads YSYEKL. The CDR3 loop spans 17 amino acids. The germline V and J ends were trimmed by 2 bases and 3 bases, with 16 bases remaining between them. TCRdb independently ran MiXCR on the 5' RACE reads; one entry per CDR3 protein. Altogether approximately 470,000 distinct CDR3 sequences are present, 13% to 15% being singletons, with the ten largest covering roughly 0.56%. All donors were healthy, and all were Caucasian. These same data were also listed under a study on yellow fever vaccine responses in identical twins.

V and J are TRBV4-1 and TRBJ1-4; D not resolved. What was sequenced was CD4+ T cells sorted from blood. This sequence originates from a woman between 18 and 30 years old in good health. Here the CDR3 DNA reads TGCGCCAGCAGCCAATTGGTTGGTGTTAAGGCTAATGAAAAACTGTTTTTT. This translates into CASSQLVGVKANEKLFF.